This T cell receptor (beta chain) was sequenced in a study of cytomegalovirus exposure and HLA in healthy donors. Findings and limits, study-wide: Association of 15,000 to 20,000 TCR beta sequences with HLA alleles was found at 0.05 false discovery rate in a later analysis. Previous analysis showed most TCR beta V segments were productive about 87% or about 30% of the time.

Turning to this clone: Its antigen remains unidentified.

In the PCR, 60 Vbeta and 13 Jbeta primers were used. Profiled with immunoSEQ multiplex PCR; TCRdb holds only in-frame clones, not every one. The table shows 83,000 or so clones, with about four fifths occurring only once. The sequence derives from a middle-aged woman in good health and CMV-seropositive. Specimen: PBMCs.

In DNA form, the CDR3 reads TGTGCCAGCAGCTTACCTAGCGGGGGTACTAGCACAGATACGCAGTATTTT. Its protein product is CASSLPSGGTSTDTQYF. The gene calls are TRBV7-9 and TRBJ2-3; 10 bases are shared with TRBD2. This CDR3 spans 17 amino acids. V lost 2 bases to trimming and J lost 0 bases; unmatched junction nucleotides: 5. CDR1 is SEHNR and CDR2 is FQNEAQ in the germline V gene (reference sequence).